Listed here is a single TCR beta chain. Its antigen is still unknown. This sample stems from a study of shared clonotypes between healthy human individuals. Clones were read by immunoSEQ multiplex PCR, and TCRdb kept only the in-frame ones, dropping some. The data show about 700,000 clones, with approximately 79% seen just once and around 1.6% held by the top ten. V lost 2 bases and J 3 bases, leaving 11 bases between the germline ends. The CDR3 has 15 residues. CDR1 and CDR2 from the germline V gene are LNHDA and SQIVND (reference sequence). General study results and limits: What limited the represented genetic and exposure-history diversity was the small number of donors.

The TCR sequence derives from a young woman in good health. Sequencing was done on a sample of memory CD4+ T cells sorted from blood. The subset was: CD45RA-negative fraction. The V and J genes are TRBV19 and TRBJ2-1, with a tentative D call TRBD2 (5 bases). Here the CDR3 reads CASSISGQFYNEQFF. The CDR3 coding sequence is TGTGCCAGTAGTATAAGCGGCCAGTTCTACAATGAGCAGTTCTTC. The variable domain in full, with the rest retrieved from reference TRBV19 and TRBJ2-1, is DGGITQSPKYLFRKEGQNVTLSCEQNLNHDAMYWYRQDPGQGLRLIYYSQIVNDFQKGDIAEGYSVSREKKESFPLTVTSAQKNPTAFYLCASSISGQFYNEQFFGPGTRLTVL.